The 10 T cell receptor beta chains below were found in one sample sequenced in a study of blood T cell repertoires in COVID-19. Sequencing used immunoSEQ multiplex PCR; TCRdb keeps in-frame clones, though not all of them. Found here are hundreds of thousands of clones, 90% of them singletons; the top ten hold roughly 2.5%. Sequences were obtained from PBMCs or T cells enriched from blood (not recorded which). Receptors were obtained from a man in his fifties or sixties who had recovered from COVID-19.

This clone was seen more than once but under ten times. The DNA for the CDR3 is TGTGCCAGCTCACCACTACAGGCAGGGGGCGCCGGGGGCAACACTGAAGCTTTCTTT. This encodes CASSPLQAGGAGGNTEAFF. The rearrangement uses TRBV18 and TRBJ1-1; 8 bases map to TRBD1. The germline V gene encodes CDR1 KGHSH and CDR2 LQKENI. The CDR3 runs to 19 residues. V gave up 1 base and J gave up 2 bases; unmatched junction bases: 15.

The rearrangement links TRBV27 to TRBJ1-5; D is perhaps TRBD1 (5 bases). Trimming removed 5 bases from V and 4 bases from J, with 12 bases in between. The CDR3 is 14 amino acids. Looked up from germline, CDR1 is MNHEY and CDR2 is SMNVEV (reference sequence). The DNA for the CDR3 is TGTGCCAGCAGTCCCAGCCGGGGGAATCAGCCCCAGCATTTT. This encodes CASSPSRGNQPQHF.

A few counts support this clone. The same CDR3 can be traced to other DNA sequences in this sample. The V and J genes are TRBV10-3 and TRBJ2-3, with D perhaps TRBD1 (6 bases). The CDR3 has 14 residues. The V and J ends lost 3 bases and 4 bases respectively, with 11 bases between them. The V gene's germline CDR1 is ENHRY and CDR2 SYGVKD. The CDR3 here is CAISEVGGPDTQYF. Here the CDR3 DNA reads TGTGCCATCAGTGAAGTAGGGGGACCAGATACGCAGTATTTT.

The chain couples TRBV14 to TRBJ2-1; 10 bases agree with TRBD2. The germline V gene has CDR1 SGHDN and CDR2 FVKESK. Trimming at V came to 0 bases and at J to 4 bases, leaving 6 bases not matched to a gene. This CDR3 spans 17 amino acids. In DNA, the CDR3 is TGTGCCAGCAGCCAAGAACCGCGGACTAGCGGTTACAATGAGCAGTTCTTC. It codes for CASSQEPRTSGYNEQFF.

This clone was seen just once. The chain joins TRBV15 to TRBJ2-5; 12 bases line up with TRBD2. V gave up 6 bases and J gave up 4 bases; unmatched junction bases: 6. CDR1 and CDR2 from the germline V gene are LNHNV and YYDKDF (reference sequence). This CDR3 is 15 amino acids long. The CDR3 DNA follows: TGTGCCACCAGTAGGACTAGCGGGGTTGGAGAGACCCAGTACTTC. Protein product: CATSRTSGVGETQYF.

The count of this clone is one. V gene TRBV3-1 (or the pseudogene TRBV3-2) combines with J gene TRBJ2-1, with 7 bases matching TRBD2. This CDR3 is built from 16 residues. In germline, CDR1 is LGHDT, CDR2 YNNKEL (reference sequence). V lost 4 bases and J lost 0; bases outside the gene matches: 6. The CDR3 is CASSPRRLASYNEQFF. CDR3 nucleotide sequence: TGTGCCAGCAGCCCGCGCCGACTAGCCTCCTACAATGAGCAGTTCTTC.

This clone has only a few counts. V is TRBV6-5 and J is TRBJ2-2; D might be TRBD1 (5 bases). Germline V gives CDR1 MNHEY, CDR2 SVGAGI. Trimming cost V 2 bases and J 0 bases, with 7 bases left between them. The CDR3 spans 15 residues. CDR3 sequence reads: CASSYGHANTGELFF. CDR3 nucleotide sequence: TGTGCCAGCAGTTACGGACACGCGAACACCGGGGAGCTGTTTTTT.

V and J are TRBV24-1 and TRBJ1-2; 9 positions match TRBD1. This CDR3 comprises 13 residues. After removal of 5 bases from V and 7 bases from J, the junction contained 4 bases not matched to a gene. CDR1 is KGHDR, CDR2 SFDVKD, per germline. CDR3 DNA sequence: TGTGCCACCAGTGGGGACAGGGACCGTGGCTACACCTTC. Its protein is CATSGDRDRGYTF.

The chain employs TRBV12-5 and TRBJ2-7; 7 positions match TRBD1. Per the germline V gene, CDR1 is LGHNT and CDR2 is FRNRAP. The V segment lost 6 bases and the J segment 3 bases; nucleotides outside the gene matches: 14. This CDR3 has 16 residues. The CDR3 loop reads CASGRPIPGQNYEQYF. The CDR3 nucleotides read TGTGCTAGTGGCCGACCGATACCGGGACAGAACTACGAGCAGTACTTC.

The V and J genes are TRBV9 and TRBJ1-1, with 9 nucleotides matching TRBD1. The length of the CDR3 is 15 residues. The V gene's germline CDR1 is SGDLS and CDR2 YYNGEE. V dropped 3 bases and J dropped 1; count of bases not matched to a gene: 4. Here the CDR3 reads CASSETGGPNTEAFF. In nucleotides, the CDR3 is TGTGCCAGCAGCGAAACAGGGGGCCCGAACACTGAAGCTTTCTTT.